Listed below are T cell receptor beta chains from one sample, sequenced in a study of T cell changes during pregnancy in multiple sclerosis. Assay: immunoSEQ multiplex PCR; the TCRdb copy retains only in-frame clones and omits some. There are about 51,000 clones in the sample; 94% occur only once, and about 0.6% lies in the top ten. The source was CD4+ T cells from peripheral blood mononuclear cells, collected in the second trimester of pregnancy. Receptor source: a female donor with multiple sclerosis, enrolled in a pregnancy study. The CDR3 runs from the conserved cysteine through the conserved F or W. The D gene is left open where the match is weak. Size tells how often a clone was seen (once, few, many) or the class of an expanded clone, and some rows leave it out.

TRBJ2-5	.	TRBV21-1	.	CASSKVVTRLVEETQYF	TGTGCCAGCAGCAAAGTGGTGACGAGACTGGTAGAAGAGACCCAGTACTTC
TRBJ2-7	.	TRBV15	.	CATSGQAQPSYEQYF	TGTGCCACCAGCGGGCAGGCTCAACCCTCCTACGAGCAGTACTTC
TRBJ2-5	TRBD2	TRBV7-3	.	CASSYDGGARETQYF	TGTGCCAGCAGCTATGACGGGGGGGCGAGGGAGACCCAGTACTTC
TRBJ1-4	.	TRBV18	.	CASSFSTGDREKLFF	TGTGCCAGCTCCTTCTCGACGGGGGATAGAGAAAAACTGTTTTTT
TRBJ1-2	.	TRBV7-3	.	CASSPDSLSGYTF	TGTGCCAGCAGCCCTGACAGTCTTAGTGGCTACACCTTC
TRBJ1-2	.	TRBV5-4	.	CASSLGGSSDYGYTF	TGTGCCAGCAGCTTAGGCGGTAGTTCTGACTATGGCTACACCTTC
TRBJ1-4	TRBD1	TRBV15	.	CATSKTGETNEKLFF	TGTGCCACCAGCAAAACAGGGGAGACTAATGAAAAACTGTTTTTT
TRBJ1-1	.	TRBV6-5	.	CASSYGGPQPEAFF	TGTGCCAGCAGTTACGGCGGCCCACAACCTGAAGCTTTCTTT
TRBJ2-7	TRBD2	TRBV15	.	CATSRDRLAGSQYF	TGTGCCACCAGCAGAGATCGCCTAGCGGGTTCCCAGTACTTC
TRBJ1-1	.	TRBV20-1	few	CSASGDREAFF	TGCAGTGCTAGCGGTGACAGGGAAGCTTTCTTT
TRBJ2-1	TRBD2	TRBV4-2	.	CASSLAGTSGYNEQFF	TGTGCCAGCAGCCTCGCCGGGACTAGCGGCTACAATGAGCAGTTCTTC
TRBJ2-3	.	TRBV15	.	CATSKDTRTDTQYF	TGTGCCACCAGTAAAGACACGCGCACAGATACGCAGTATTTT
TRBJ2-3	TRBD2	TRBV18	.	CASSPLSGGRTDTQYF	TGTGCCAGCTCACCACTCAGCGGGGGGCGCACAGATACGCAGTATTTT
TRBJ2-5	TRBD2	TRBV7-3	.	CASSLAPGLGEGTQYF	TGTGCCAGCAGCTTAGCGCCGGGACTAGGCGAAGGGACCCAGTACTTC
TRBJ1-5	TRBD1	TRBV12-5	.	CASGKDRANQPQHF	TGTGCTAGTGGGAAGGACAGGGCCAATCAGCCCCAGCATTTT
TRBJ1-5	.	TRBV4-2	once	CASSQGAGLDQPQHF	TGTGCCAGCAGCCAAGGAGCAGGTCTGGATCAGCCCCAGCATTTT
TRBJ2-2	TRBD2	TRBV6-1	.	CASSEIPLAGVTTGELFF	TGTGCCAGCAGTGAGATCCCCCTAGCGGGGGTTACCACCGGGGAGCTGTTTTTT
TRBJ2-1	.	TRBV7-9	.	CASSRRGSSYNEQFF	TGTGCCAGCAGTCGAAGGGGGAGCTCCTACAATGAGCAGTTCTTC
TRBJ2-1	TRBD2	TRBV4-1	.	CASSQDKGLAGGLTYNEQFF	TGCGCCAGCAGCCAAGATAAGGGACTAGCGGGGGGGCTCACCTACAATGAGCAGTTCTTC
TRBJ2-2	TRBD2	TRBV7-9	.	CASSHATSGAGELFF	TGTGCCAGCAGCCACGCGACTAGCGGGGCCGGGGAGCTGTTTTTT
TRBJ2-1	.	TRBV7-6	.	CASSLRSQDTYNEQFF	TGTGCCAGCAGCTTAAGATCCCAGGACACCTACAATGAGCAGTTCTTC
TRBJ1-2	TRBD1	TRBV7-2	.	CASRFPTPGGVSGYTF	TGTGCCAGCAGATTTCCAACACCAGGGGGAGTTAGTGGCTACACCTTC
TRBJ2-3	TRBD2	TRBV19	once	CASSIAGGPSTDTQYF	TGTGCCAGTAGTATAGCGGGGGGGCCAAGCACAGATACGCAGTATTTT
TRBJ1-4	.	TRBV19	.	CASSIGLGGTTNEKLFF	TGTGCCAGTAGTATCGGCCTGGGGGGGACAACTAATGAAAAACTGTTTTTT
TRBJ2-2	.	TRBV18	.	CASSIIGGDTNTGELFF	TGTGCCAGCTCAATCATCGGCGGGGATACGAACACCGGGGAGCTGTTTTTT
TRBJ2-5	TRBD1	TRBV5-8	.	CASSLKGGRGETQYF	TGTGCCAGCAGCTTGAAAGGGGGCAGGGGTGAGACCCAGTACTTC
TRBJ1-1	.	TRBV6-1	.	CASSPRGVGRTEAFF	TGTGCCAGCAGTCCCCGGGGGGTGGGACGGACTGAAGCTTTCTTT
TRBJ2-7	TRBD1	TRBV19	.	CASSMGQGYGEQYF	TGTGCCAGTAGTATGGGACAGGGGTACGGCGAGCAGTACTTC